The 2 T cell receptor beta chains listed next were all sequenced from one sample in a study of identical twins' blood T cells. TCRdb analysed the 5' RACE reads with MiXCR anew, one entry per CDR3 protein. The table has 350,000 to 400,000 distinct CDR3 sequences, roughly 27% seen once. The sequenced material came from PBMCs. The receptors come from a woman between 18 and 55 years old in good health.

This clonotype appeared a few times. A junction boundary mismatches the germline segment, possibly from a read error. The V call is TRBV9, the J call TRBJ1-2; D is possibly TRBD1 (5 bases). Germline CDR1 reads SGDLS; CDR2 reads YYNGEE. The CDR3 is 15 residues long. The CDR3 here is CASSVRGSLNYGHTF. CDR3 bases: TGTGCCAGCAGCGTGCGGGGGTCCCTTAACTATGGCCACACCTTC.

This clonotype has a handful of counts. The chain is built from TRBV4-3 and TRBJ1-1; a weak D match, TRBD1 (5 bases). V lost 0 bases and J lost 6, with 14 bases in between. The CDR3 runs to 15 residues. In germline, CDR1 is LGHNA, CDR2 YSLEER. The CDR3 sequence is CASSQDSFGGSEAFF. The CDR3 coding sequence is TGCGCCAGCAGCCAAGATAGCTTTGGGGGATCTGAAGCTTTCTTT.